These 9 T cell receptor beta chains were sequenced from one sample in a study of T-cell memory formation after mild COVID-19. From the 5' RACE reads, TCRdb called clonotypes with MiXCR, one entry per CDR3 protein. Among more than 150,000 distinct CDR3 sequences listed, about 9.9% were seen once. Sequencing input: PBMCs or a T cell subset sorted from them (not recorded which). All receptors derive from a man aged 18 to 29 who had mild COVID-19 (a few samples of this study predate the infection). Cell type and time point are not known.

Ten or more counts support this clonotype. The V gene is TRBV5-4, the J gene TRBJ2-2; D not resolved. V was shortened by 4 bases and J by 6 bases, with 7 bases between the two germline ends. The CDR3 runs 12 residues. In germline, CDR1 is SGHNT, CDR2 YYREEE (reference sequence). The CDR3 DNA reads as TGTGCCAGCAGCGTACCAGCCGGGGAGCTGTTTTTT. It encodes CASSVPAGELFF.

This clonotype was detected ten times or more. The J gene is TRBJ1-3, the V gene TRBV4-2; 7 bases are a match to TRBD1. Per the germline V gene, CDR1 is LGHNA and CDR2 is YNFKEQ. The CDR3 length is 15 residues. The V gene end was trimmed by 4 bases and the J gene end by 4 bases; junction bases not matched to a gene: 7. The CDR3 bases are TGTGCCAGCAGCCCCACAGGGGTGGAAGGAAACACCATATATTTT. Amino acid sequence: CASSPTGVEGNTIYF.

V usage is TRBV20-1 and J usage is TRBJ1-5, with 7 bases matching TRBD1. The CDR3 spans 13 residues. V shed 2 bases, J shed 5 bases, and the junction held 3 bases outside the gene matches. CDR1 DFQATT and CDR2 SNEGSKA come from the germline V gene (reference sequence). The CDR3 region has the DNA TGCAGTGCTAGAAGGGACAGTGATCAGCCCCAGCATTTT. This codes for CSARRDSDQPQHF.

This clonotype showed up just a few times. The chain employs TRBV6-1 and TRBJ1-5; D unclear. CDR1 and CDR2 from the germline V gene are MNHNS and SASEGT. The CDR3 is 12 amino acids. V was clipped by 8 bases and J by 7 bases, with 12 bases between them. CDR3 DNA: TGTGCCAGCTGGATATTCGGACAGCCCCAGCATTTT. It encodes CASWIFGQPQHF.

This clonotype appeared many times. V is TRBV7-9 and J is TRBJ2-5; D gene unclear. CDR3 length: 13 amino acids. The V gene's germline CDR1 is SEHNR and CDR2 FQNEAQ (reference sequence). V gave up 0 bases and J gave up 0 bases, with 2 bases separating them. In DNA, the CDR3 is TGTGCCAGCAGCTTAGCCCACCAAGAGACCCAGTACTTC. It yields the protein CASSLAHQETQYF.

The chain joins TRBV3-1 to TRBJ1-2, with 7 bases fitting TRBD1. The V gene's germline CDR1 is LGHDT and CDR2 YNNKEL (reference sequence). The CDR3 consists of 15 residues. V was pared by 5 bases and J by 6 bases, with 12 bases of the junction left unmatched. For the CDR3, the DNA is TGTGCCAGCAGCTCCCACGACAGGGCACGAAATGGCTACACCTTC. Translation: CASSSHDRARNGYTF.

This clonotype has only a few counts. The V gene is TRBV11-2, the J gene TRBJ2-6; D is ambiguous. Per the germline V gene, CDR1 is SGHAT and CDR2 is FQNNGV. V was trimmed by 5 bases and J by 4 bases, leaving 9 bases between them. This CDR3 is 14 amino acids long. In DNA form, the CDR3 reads TGTGCCAGCAGCCCCCAGGTGGGGGCCAACGTCCTGACTTTC. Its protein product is CASSPQVGANVLTF.

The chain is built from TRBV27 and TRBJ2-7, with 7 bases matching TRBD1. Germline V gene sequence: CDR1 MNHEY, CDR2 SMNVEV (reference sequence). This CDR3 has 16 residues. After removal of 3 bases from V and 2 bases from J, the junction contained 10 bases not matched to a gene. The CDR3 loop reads CASSFLLGTEAYEQYV. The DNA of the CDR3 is TGTGCCAGCAGTTTCCTCTTGGGGACAGAGGCCTACGAGCAGTACGTC.

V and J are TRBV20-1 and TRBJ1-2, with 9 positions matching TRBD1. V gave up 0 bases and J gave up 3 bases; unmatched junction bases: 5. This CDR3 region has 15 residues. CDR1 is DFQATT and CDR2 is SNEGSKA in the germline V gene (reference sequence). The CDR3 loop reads CSARDPGQGDYGYTF. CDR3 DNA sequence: TGCAGTGCTAGAGATCCGGGACAGGGAGACTATGGCTACACCTTC.